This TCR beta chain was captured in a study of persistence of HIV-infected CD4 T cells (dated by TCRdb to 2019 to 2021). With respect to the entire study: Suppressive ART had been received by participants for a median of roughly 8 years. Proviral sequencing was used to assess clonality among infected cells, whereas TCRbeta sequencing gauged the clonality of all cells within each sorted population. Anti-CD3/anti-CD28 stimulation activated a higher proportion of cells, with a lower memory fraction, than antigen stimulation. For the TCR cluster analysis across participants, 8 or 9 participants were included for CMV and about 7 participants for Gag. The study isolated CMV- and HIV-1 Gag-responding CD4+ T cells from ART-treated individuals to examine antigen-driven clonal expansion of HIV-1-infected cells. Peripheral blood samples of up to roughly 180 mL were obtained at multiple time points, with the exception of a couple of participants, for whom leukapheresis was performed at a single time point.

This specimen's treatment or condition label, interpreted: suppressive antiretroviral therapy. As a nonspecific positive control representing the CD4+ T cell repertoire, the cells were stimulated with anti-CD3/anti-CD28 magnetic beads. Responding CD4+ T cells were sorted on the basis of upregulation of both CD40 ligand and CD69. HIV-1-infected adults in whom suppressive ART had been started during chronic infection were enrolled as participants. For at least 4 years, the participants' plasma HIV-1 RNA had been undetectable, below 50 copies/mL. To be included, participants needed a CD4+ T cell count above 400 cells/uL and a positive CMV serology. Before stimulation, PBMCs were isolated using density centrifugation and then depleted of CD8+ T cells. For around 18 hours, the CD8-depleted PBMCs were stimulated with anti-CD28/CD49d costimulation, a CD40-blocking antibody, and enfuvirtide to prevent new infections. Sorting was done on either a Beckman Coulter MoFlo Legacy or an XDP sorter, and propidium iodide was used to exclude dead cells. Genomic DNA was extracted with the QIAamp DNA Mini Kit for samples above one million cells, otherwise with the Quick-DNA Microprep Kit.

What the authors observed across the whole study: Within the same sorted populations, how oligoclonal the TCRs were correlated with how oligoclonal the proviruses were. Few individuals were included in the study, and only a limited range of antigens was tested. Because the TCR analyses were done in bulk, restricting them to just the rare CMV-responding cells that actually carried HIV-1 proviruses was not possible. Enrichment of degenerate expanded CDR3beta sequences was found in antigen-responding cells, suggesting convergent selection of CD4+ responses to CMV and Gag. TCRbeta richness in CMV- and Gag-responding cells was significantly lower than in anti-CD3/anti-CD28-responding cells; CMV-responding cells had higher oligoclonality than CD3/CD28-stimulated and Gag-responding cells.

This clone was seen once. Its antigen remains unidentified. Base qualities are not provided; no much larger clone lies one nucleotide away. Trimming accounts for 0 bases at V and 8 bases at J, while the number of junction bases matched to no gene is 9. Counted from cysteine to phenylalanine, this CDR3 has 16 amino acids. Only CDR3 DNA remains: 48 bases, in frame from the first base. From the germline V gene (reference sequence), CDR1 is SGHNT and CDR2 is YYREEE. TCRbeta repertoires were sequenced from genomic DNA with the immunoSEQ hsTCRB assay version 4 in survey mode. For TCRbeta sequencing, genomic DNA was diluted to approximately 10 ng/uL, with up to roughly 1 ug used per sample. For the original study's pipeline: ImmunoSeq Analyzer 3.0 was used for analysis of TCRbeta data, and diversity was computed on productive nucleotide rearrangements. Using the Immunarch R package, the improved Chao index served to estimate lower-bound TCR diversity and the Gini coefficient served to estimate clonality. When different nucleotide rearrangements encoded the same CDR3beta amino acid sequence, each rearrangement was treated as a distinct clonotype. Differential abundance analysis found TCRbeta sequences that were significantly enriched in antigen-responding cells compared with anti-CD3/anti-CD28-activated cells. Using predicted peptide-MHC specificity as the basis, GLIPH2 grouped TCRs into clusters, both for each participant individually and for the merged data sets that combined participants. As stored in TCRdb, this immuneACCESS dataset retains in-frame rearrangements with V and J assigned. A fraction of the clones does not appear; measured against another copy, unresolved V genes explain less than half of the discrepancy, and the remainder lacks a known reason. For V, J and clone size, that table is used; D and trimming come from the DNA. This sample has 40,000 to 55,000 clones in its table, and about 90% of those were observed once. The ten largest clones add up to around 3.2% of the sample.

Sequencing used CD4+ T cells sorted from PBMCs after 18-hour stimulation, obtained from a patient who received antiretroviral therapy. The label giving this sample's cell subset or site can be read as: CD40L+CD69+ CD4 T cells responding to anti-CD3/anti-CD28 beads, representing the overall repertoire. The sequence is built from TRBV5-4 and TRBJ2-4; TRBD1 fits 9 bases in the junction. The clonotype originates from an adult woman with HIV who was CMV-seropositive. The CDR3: CASSLDRGPARDIQYF. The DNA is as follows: TGTGCCAGCAGCTTGGACAGGGGGCCGGCGAGGGACATTCAGTACTTC.